These T cell receptor beta chains were read from a single sample in a study of tumor and adjacent non-tumor tissue in lung cancer. TCRdb re-called the multiplex PCR reads through MiXCR, storing one row per CDR3 protein. The sample includes tens of thousands of distinct CDR3 sequences, roughly 60% of them seen just once. The sequencing sample was made of distant non-tumor lung tissue. The receptor set was obtained from a woman aged 35 to 49 with non-small cell lung cancer. The CDR3 runs from the conserved cysteine through the conserved F or W. The D gene is left open where the match is weak. Not every row has a clone size; where given, it reads once, few, many or a size class.

j_call d_call v_call clone_size cdr3_aa cdr3_nt
TRBJ2-2 TRBD2 TRBV12-3/TRBV12-4 few CASSRTSEGNTGELFF TGTGCAAGCAGTAGGACTAGCGAGGGGAACACCGGGGAGCTGTTTTTT
TRBJ2-1 TRBD2 TRBV20-1 - CSASSLAGGLGEQVF TGCAGTGCTAGTTCGTTAGCGGGTGGACTTGGTGAGCAGGTCTTC
TRBJ1-1 TRBD1 TRBV11-2 - CASSFFRQGLGKAIF TGTGCCAGCAGCTTTTTCAGACAGGGGTTGGGGAAAGCTATCTTT
TRBJ1-5 - TRBV11-2 - CAGSLSGWQPQHF TGTGCCGGCAGCCTCTCAGGGTGGCAGCCCCAGCATTTT
TRBJ2-7 - TRBV10-2 - CASSGDSNYGQYF TGCGCCAGCAGTGGAGACAGTAACTACGGGCAGTACTTC
TRBJ2-1 - TRBV11-2 - CASTEQGCEQFF TGTGCCAGCACCGAGCAGGGCTGTGAGCAGTTCTTC
TRBJ2-1 TRBD2 TRBV7-3 many CASSLASGMGNEQFF TGTGCCAGCAGCTTGGCTAGCGGGATGGGAAATGAGCAGTTCTTC
TRBJ2-1 - TRBV5-4 few CASSSGSGYSYNEQFF TGTGCCAGCAGCTCCGGAAGCGGATATTCCTACAATGAGCAGTTCTTC
TRBJ2-3 - TRBV2 many CASSMGFTDTQYF TGTGCCAGCAGTATGGGATTCACAGATACGCAGTATTTT
TRBJ1-1 - TRBV28 - CASRNEYTEAFF TGTGCCAGCAGGAATGAGTACACTGAAGCTTTCTTT
TRBJ2-5 - TRBV20-1 many CSARIGGSETQYF TGCAGTGCTAGAATCGGGGGTTCAGAGACCCAGTACTTC
TRBJ2-1 - TRBV6-2/TRBV6-3 - CASSSSETNEHFF TGCGCCAGCAGTTCCAGCGAGACCAATGAGCATTTCTTC
TRBJ2-1 TRBD2 TRBV5-1 few CASSLGTSGSNEQFF TGCGCCAGCAGCCTGGGGACTAGCGGGAGCAATGAGCAGTTCTTC
TRBJ2-2 - TRBV15 - CATSGGLGNTGELFF TGTGCCACCAGCGGGGGTTTAGGGAACACCGGGGAGCTGTTTTTT
TRBJ2-7 TRBD2 TRBV29-1 many CSVDSAGEGYEQYF TGCAGCGTTGATTCGGCGGGAGAAGGCTATGAGCAGTACTTC
TRBJ2-2 TRBD1 TRBV11-2 - CASSLWAGTGVSGELFF TGTGCCAGCAGCTTATGGGCCGGGACAGGGGTTTCGGGGGAGCTGTTTTTT
TRBJ2-7 - TRBV6-4 many CASSDGGLKMSYEQYF TGTGCCAGCAGTGACGGGGGACTCAAAATGTCCTACGAGCAGTACTTC
TRBJ2-1 TRBD2 TRBV11-2 - CANNFSASGYNEQFF TGTGCCAACAACTTTTCGGCTAGCGGGTACAATGAACAGTTCTTC
TRBJ2-2 - TRBV20-1 - CSARELVWSNTGELFF TGCAGTGCTAGAGAGCTAGTCTGGTCGAACACCGGGGAGCTGTTTTTT
TRBJ2-1 TRBD1 TRBV5-1 - CASSAGQGNYNEQFF TGCGCCAGCAGCGCGGGACAGGGGAACTACAATGAGCAGTTCTTC
TRBJ2-1 - TRBV6-6 - CASNVAGRRFEQFF TGTGCCAGCAACGTAGCAGGGAGGCGGTTCGAGCAGTTCTTC
TRBJ1-1 - TRBV11-2 - CVSSLFRQLQAAAFF TGTGTCAGCAGCTTATTCCGACAGCTTCAGGCTGCAGCTTTCTTT
TRBJ1-2 - TRBV6-6 - CASSTEQKRVNYGYTF TGTGCCAGCAGTACGGAGCAGAAGAGGGTGAACTATGGCTACACCTTC
TRBJ1-5 TRBD1 TRBV6-5 - CASNATGSNQPQHF TGTGCCAGTAATGCGACAGGGAGCAATCAGCCCCAGCATTTT
TRBJ2-3 - TRBV11-2 - CASSPLSAADMLYF TGTGCCAGCAGTCCTCTAAGCGCGGCAGATATGCTGTATTTT
TRBJ1-5 - TRBV10-2 many CASSESTLSNQPQHF TGCGCCAGCAGTGAGTCGACTCTTAGCAATCAGCCCCAGCATTTT
TRBJ1-1 - TRBV6-5 - CASSSQEWDTEAFF TGTGCCAGCAGCAGCCAGGAATGGGACACTGAAGCTTTCTTT
TRBJ2-7 TRBD2 TRBV28 - CAPQRASGRYEQYF TGTGCCCCCCAACGGGCTAGCGGGCGCTACGAGCAGTACTTC
TRBJ1-1 - TRBV12-3/TRBV12-4 - CVTQSNIATEALF TGTGTCACCCAGTCTAATATAGCCACTGAAGCTCTCTTT
TRBJ1-2 - TRBV12-3/TRBV12-4 many CASKRDSANYGYTF TGTGCCAGCAAAAGAGACAGCGCTAACTATGGCTACACCTTC
TRBJ1-6 - TRBV7-9 - CASSPRGDNSPLHF TGTGCCAGCAGCCCACGAGGGGACAATTCACCCCTCCACTTT
TRBJ2-3 - TRBV11-2 few CASSPLSTADTQYF TGTGCCAGCAGTCCTCTAAGCACGGCGGATACGCAGTATTTT
TRBJ2-7 TRBD2 TRBV29-1 once CILEVGGEGISYEQYF TGCATCCTTGAAGTCGGGGGGGAGGGCATATCCTACGAGCAGTACTTC
TRBJ2-5 - TRBV11-3 - CVSSHKGETQYF TGTGTCAGCAGCCACAAAGGAGAGACCCAGTACTTC
TRBJ2-5 - TRBV28 few CASVGQSETQYF TGTGCCAGCGTTGGGCAGTCAGAGACCCAGTACTTC
TRBJ2-4 TRBD2 TRBV11-2 - CASSLPGTSFENIRYF TGTGCCAGCAGCTTACCCGGGACTAGCTTCGAGAACATTCGGTACTTT
TRBJ1-1 - TRBV11-1 - CASSFNFDTEAFF TGTGCCAGCAGCTTTAATTTCGATACTGAAGCCTTCTTT
TRBJ1-6 - TRBV6-5 many CASRSRPMNYNSPLHF TGTGCCAGCAGGAGCCGACCGATGAATTATAATTCACCCCTCCACTTT
TRBJ2-2 - TRBV2 medium-sized CASRSSGARTGELFF TGTGCCAGCAGGAGTTCGGGGGCGAGAACCGGGGAGCTGTTTTTT
TRBJ2-6 - TRBV6-6 - CASRGDRGQRGANALTF TGTGCCAGCAGAGGGGATAGGGGTCAACGTGGGGCCAACGCCCTGACTTTC
TRBJ2-5 - TRBV9 - CASTSGTSGLLISEETQYF TGTGCCAGCACATCCGGGACTTCTGGTCTTCTAATTTCGGAAGAGACCCAGTACTTC
TRBJ1-4 - TRBV5-1 once CASSHRSGEAEKLFF TGCGCCAGCAGCCACAGGTCTGGGGAGGCTGAAAAACTGTTTTTT
TRBJ2-1 TRBD2 TRBV12-3/TRBV12-4 - CASSPSGASYNEQLF TGTGCCAGTAGTCCCAGCGGGGCCTCCTACAATGAGCAGCTCTTC
TRBJ1-5 - TRBV21-1 - CASSKERQSSNQLQHF TGTGCCAGCAGCAAAGAGCGACAGAGCAGCAATCAGCTCCAGCATTTT
TRBJ2-2 TRBD2 TRBV29-1 - CSTRYGGARELFF TGCAGCACCCGGTACGGGGGGGCCAGGGAGCTGTTTTTT
TRBJ1-2 TRBD1 TRBV30 - CAWSVGIGGGGYTF TGTGCCTGGAGCGTTGGGATCGGAGGGGGCGGCTACACCTTC
TRBJ1-6 - TRBV6-6 - CASTVRGSPLHF TGTGCCAGCACTGTAAGGGGCTCACCCCTCCACTTT
TRBJ2-7 - TRBV6-1 - CASVGGGSYEQYF TGTGCCAGCGTCGGAGGCGGCTCATACGAGCAGTACTTC
TRBJ1-5 - TRBV10-3 medium-sized CAISEGQYQPQHF TGTGCCATCAGTGAGGGGCAATATCAGCCCCAGCATTTT
TRBJ2-3 - TRBV28 - CASSLIGASTDTQYF TGTGCCAGCAGTTTAATAGGGGCTTCCACAGATACGCAGTATTTT
TRBJ2-5 - TRBV11-2 - CASSSGAFHEIQYF TGTGCTAGCAGCTCCGGGGCTTTCCATGAGATCCAGTACTTC
TRBJ2-6 - TRBV6-2/TRBV6-3 - CASNPPSIPGANVLTF TGTGCCAGCAACCCCCCCTCTATTCCTGGGGCCAACGTCCTGACTTTC
TRBJ1-5 - TRBV10-3 many CAHGTSPSSPQHF TGTGCCCATGGGACGAGTCCATCCTCCCCCCAGCATTTT
TRBJ1-1 - TRBV11-2 - CTSSLGSGLADTETFF TGTACCAGCAGCTTAGGGTCAGGCCTGGCGGACACTGAAACTTTCTTT
TRBJ2-5 - TRBV12-3/TRBV12-4 many CASSLEGVQETQYF TGTGCCAGCAGTTTAGAAGGAGTTCAAGAGACCCAGTACTTC
TRBJ2-2 TRBD1 TRBV12-5 - CASGLEQGPTGELFF TGTGCTAGTGGTCTCGAACAGGGGCCCACCGGGGAACTGTTTTTT
TRBJ2-1 TRBD2 TRBV30 many CAWSYGLAGGLAEQFF TGTGCCTGGAGCTATGGACTAGCGGGAGGGCTTGCTGAGCAGTTCTTC